These 20 T cell receptor beta chains were sequenced from one sample in a study of blood T cell repertoires in COVID-19. Clones were read by immunoSEQ multiplex PCR, and TCRdb kept only the in-frame ones, dropping some. Of tens of thousands of clones listed, approximately 91% were seen once; the top ten hold under 4%. Sample: peripheral blood. All receptors derive from a man aged 60-69 years with acute or convalescent COVID-19.

The CDR3 region has the DNA TGTGCCAGCAGTTTACGGGGGGGGACGAACACTGAAGCTTTCTTT. Translating it yields CASSLRGGTNTEAFF. The V gene is TRBV28, the J gene TRBJ1-1; a weak D match, TRBD1 (5 bases). Germline V gene data show CDR1 as MDHEN and CDR2 as SYDVKM. Deletions cut 2 bases from V and 1 base from J, with 11 bases between. This CDR3 has 15 residues.

V is TRBV18 and J is TRBJ1-3, with 8 bases lining up with TRBD1. Germline loops: CDR1 KGHSH, CDR2 LQKENI. The CDR3 has 18 amino acids. V shed 3 bases and J 0 bases; nucleotides not matched to a gene: 10. This CDR3 is CASSPLDRGSSSGNTIYF. In DNA, the CDR3 is TGTGCCAGCTCACCCCTCGACAGGGGCTCTAGCTCTGGAAACACCATATATTTT.

The rearrangement links TRBV3-1 (or the pseudogene TRBV3-2) to TRBJ1-2; D might be TRBD1 (6 bases). The CDR3 sequence is 14 residues long. CDR1 is LGHDT and CDR2 is YNNKEL in the germline V gene (reference sequence). Trimming removed 1 base at V and 6 bases at J, with 12 bases between. The CDR3 here is CASSQGQGRDGYTF. For the CDR3, the DNA is TGTGCCAGCAGCCAAGGCCAGGGGAGGGATGGCTACACCTTC.

This chain links TRBV9 with TRBJ2-1, with TRBD1 identical over 8 bases. After removal of 3 bases from V and 4 bases from J, the junction contained 6 bases not matched to a gene. CDR1 and CDR2 from the germline V gene are SGDLS and YYNGEE. The CDR3 is 15 residues long. This CDR3 is CASSAQGAGYNEQFF. CDR3 DNA: TGTGCCAGCAGCGCCCAGGGGGCAGGATACAATGAGCAGTTCTTC.

The rearrangement links TRBV29-1 to TRBJ2-1; TRBD1 might be the D (6 bases). The CDR3 runs to 13 residues. Looked up from germline, CDR1 is SQVTM and CDR2 is ANQGSEA. V shed 7 bases and J shed 7 bases, with 17 bases lying between them. This CDR3 reads CSGFRQGRNEQFF. CDR3 nucleotide sequence: TGCAGCGGCTTTAGGCAGGGGAGAAATGAGCAGTTCTTC.

This chain joins TRBV6-2 or TRBV6-3 and TRBJ2-3; 7 bases are shared with TRBD2. Germline V gene sequence: CDR1 MNHEY, CDR2 SVGEGT. The CDR3 runs to 15 residues. V shed 2 bases and J 0 bases; nucleotides not matched to a gene: 2. The CDR3 protein is CASSYGGGSTDTQYF. The CDR3 DNA is TGTGCCAGCAGTTACGGGGGGGGGAGCACAGATACGCAGTATTTT.

This chain connects TRBV19 to TRBJ2-7; possible D gene TRBD2, 6 bases. Germline CDR1 is LNHDA and CDR2 is SQIVND (reference sequence). V lost 7 bases to trimming and J lost 4 bases, with 17 bases between them. CDR3 length: 14 residues. The CDR3: CASNPGQGGYEQYF. The DNA of the CDR3 is TGTGCCAGTAACCCGGGGCAGGGAGGTTACGAGCAGTACTTC.

This chain joins TRBV5-1 and TRBJ2-1; TRBD1 agrees at 7 bases. The germline V gene has CDR1 SGHRS and CDR2 YFSETQ. V shed 5 bases, J shed 3 bases, and the junction held 5 bases outside the gene matches. This CDR3 spans 14 amino acids. CDR3 sequence: CASSYRDSYNEQFF. As DNA, the CDR3 is TGCGCCAGCAGTTACCGGGACAGCTACAATGAGCAGTTCTTC. The variable domain in full, with the rest retrieved from reference TRBV5-1 and TRBJ2-1, is KAGVTQTPRYLIKTRGQQVTLSCSPISGHRSVSWYQQTPGQGLQFLFEYFSETQRNKGNFPGRFSGRQFSNSRSEMNVSTLELGDSALYLCASSYRDSYNEQFFGPGTRLTVL.

The V gene is TRBV7-3, the J gene TRBJ2-1; 10 positions agree with TRBD2. The CDR3 loop spans 16 amino acids. CDR1 is SGHTA and CDR2 is FQGTGA in the germline V gene. The V and J ends lost 5 bases and 6 bases, in that order; junction bases with no gene match: 10. The CDR3 DNA reads as TGTGCCAGCAGCCGATCTCCTAGCGGGAGAATCAATGAGCAGTTCTTC. This translates into CASSRSPSGRINEQFF.

The chain recombines TRBV27 with TRBJ1-2; D gene unclear. Germline lookup yields CDR1 MNHEY and CDR2 SMNVEV (reference sequence). With 4 bases removed from V and 8 bases from J, the gap between germline ends came to 14 bases. There are 13 residues in the CDR3. In nucleotides, the CDR3 is TGTGCCAGCAGTTACAACGGACTCTCCGGCTACACCTTC. This translates into CASSYNGLSGYTF.

The chain has TRBV14 and TRBJ2-2, with D unclear. Deletions cut 4 bases from V and 1 base from J, with 4 bases between. The length of the CDR3 is 13 residues. Germline loops: CDR1 SGHDN, CDR2 FVKESK. The CDR3 reads CASSPQNTGELFF. In DNA form, the CDR3 reads TGTGCCAGCAGCCCACAGAACACCGGGGAGCTGTTTTTT.

The CDR3 sequence is CASTFGQGGTQYF. CDR3 DNA sequence: TGTGCCAGCACCTTCGGACAGGGGGGTACGCAGTATTTT. The chain recombines TRBV12-3 or TRBV12-4 with TRBJ2-3; 10 bases agree with TRBD1. V lost 7 bases, J lost 8 bases, and 6 bases stayed unmatched. CDR3 length equals 13 residues.

The rearrangement links TRBV7-2 to TRBJ2-1; 11 nucleotides align to TRBD2. The junction had 18 bases not matched to a gene; V was cut back by 4 bases and J by 7 bases. CDR3 size: 19 residues. From germline, CDR1 is SGHTA and CDR2 FQGNSA. DNA for the CDR3: TGTGCCAGCAGCTCCTGGAGTACCCCAACTAGCGGGAGTTTTAATGAGCAGTTCTTC. Residues: CASSSWSTPTSGSFNEQFF.

This clone has a single count. The V call is TRBV21-1, the J call TRBJ2-5; the table names TRBD2, a call not compared with the DNA. TRBV21-1 is noted as a pseudogene. The CDR3 is 17 residues long. CDR3 coding DNA: TGTGCCAGCAGCTTACCACCCAGGTCGGGAGGGCGGGAGACCCAGTACTTC. This translates into CASSLPPRSGGRETQYF.

This clone was detected only once. This chain uses TRBV30 with TRBJ2-1; maybe TRBD1 (8 bases). This CDR3 region has 14 residues. Germline V CDR1 and CDR2: GTSNPN, SVGIG (reference sequence). Trimming shortened V by 0 bases and J by 6 bases, and 12 bases separated the two germline ends. The CDR3 region is CAWSVSGTGNEQFF. The CDR3 nucleotides are TGTGCCTGGAGTGTAAGCGGGACAGGCAATGAGCAGTTCTTC.

The rearrangement uses TRBV7-9 and TRBJ2-2, with D possibly being TRBD2 (5 bases). The CDR3 contains 16 residues. Trimming pared 1 base from V and 4 bases from J, leaving 13 bases between. The germline V gene has CDR1 SEHNR and CDR2 FQNEAQ (reference sequence). CDR3 sequence reads: CASSLGMVEVTGELFF. DNA of the CDR3: TGTGCCAGCAGCTTAGGAATGGTGGAGGTCACCGGGGAGCTGTTTTTT.

This clone came up once. This chain uses TRBV5-1 with TRBJ2-2, with 15 bases fitting TRBD2. Germline assignment: CDR1 SGHRS and CDR2 YFSETQ. V lost 4 bases, J lost 6 bases, and 4 bases stayed unmatched. CDR3 length: 16 amino acids. In DNA, the CDR3 is TGCGCCAGCAGCCGGACTAGCGGGAGGGCCCCCGGGGAGCTGTTTTTT. Translation: CASSRTSGRAPGELFF.

The chain has TRBV15 and TRBJ1-5, with D possibly matching TRBD1 (6 bases). Germline V CDR1 and CDR2: LNHNV, YYDKDF (reference sequence). V was pared by 1 base and J by 3 bases, with 16 bases between. This CDR3 is 17 amino acids long. The CDR3 DNA reads as TGTGCCACCAGCAGAGGAGGGGGACGTTCCCACAATCAGCCCCAGCATTTT. Its protein is CATSRGGGRSHNQPQHF. Drawing the rest from reference TRBV15 and TRBJ1-5, the complete variable domain is DAMVIQNPRYQVTQFGKPVTLSCSQTLNHNVMYWYQQKSSQAPKLLFHYYDKDFNNEADTPDNFQSRRPNTSFCFLDIRSPGLGDTAMYLCATSRGGGRSHNQPQHFGDGTRLSIL.

This chain links TRBV7-8 with TRBJ2-2, with 7 bases matching TRBD1. Germline V CDR1 and CDR2: SGHVS, FQNEAQ. The V segment lost 2 bases and the J segment 5 bases; nucleotides outside the gene matches: 8. The CDR3 sequence is 16 residues long. CDR3 sequence (DNA): TGTGCCAGCAGCTTAAGCCGGGACAGCCGAACCGGGGAGCTGTTTTTT. It yields the protein CASSLSRDSRTGELFF.

The chain has TRBV5-4 and TRBJ1-6; tentative D call: TRBD1 (5 bases). The CDR3 is 15 residues long. CDR1 is SGHNT, CDR2 YYREEE, per germline (reference sequence). Trimming pared 5 bases from V and 5 bases from J, leaving 14 bases between. CDR3 sequence reads: CASRLAGPNNSPLHF. The CDR3 DNA follows: TGTGCCAGCAGGCTCGCGGGGCCTAATAATTCACCCCTCCACTTT. Full variable domain (remainder filled in from reference TRBV5-4 and TRBJ1-6): ETGVTQSPTHLIKTRGQQVTLRCSSQSGHNTVSWYQQALGQGPQFIFQYYREEENGRGNFPPRFSGLQFPNYSSELNVNALELDDSALYLCASRLAGPNNSPLHFGNGTRLTVT.